Shown below are 9 T cell receptor beta chains from a single sample sequenced in a study of graft-versus-host responses after intestinal transplantation. Repertoires were generated with immunoSEQ multiplex PCR, while TCRdb's copy carries only in-frame clones and drops some. The data contain about 70,000 clones, 90% to 95% of them seen just once; the ten biggest clones take up around 0.57%. Their antigens are not known. The material was unstimulated CD8+ T cells sorted from spleen or lymph node cells, obtained before intestinal transplant. The receptors were sampled from a human donor who received an intestinal transplant.

This clone was seen a few times. The chain combines TRBV2 with TRBJ2-6, with D perhaps matching TRBD1 (5 bases). V lost 3 bases and J 2 bases, leaving 8 bases between the germline ends. This CDR3 has 15 amino acids. Germline-derived CDR1 and CDR2 are SNHLY and FYNNEI. CDR3 nucleotide sequence: TGTGCCAGCAGTGAGGTCAGGGCTGGGGCCAACGTCCTGACTTTC. This encodes CASSEVRAGANVLTF.

The gene calls are TRBV5-1 and TRBJ2-7, with D uncertain. Trimming took 1 base from V and 7 from J, leaving 12 bases between them. CDR3 length: 13 residues. The germline V gene has CDR1 SGHRS and CDR2 YFSETQ. The CDR3 DNA is TGCGCCAGCAGCTTGACCCCTCTTGGGGAGCAGTACTTC. This gives the protein CASSLTPLGEQYF. The entire variable domain, with the rest obtained from reference TRBV5-1 and TRBJ2-7, is as follows: KAGVTQTPRYLIKTRGQQVTLSCSPISGHRSVSWYQQTPGQGLQFLFEYFSETQRNKGNFPGRFSGRQFSNSRSEMNVSTLELGDSALYLCASSLTPLGEQYFGPGTRLTVT.

This chain joins TRBV5-1 and TRBJ2-1; the D gene is possibly TRBD2 (5 bases). Germline CDR1 SGHRS, CDR2 YFSETQ. The CDR3 has 16 residues. The V gene lost 4 bases and the J gene lost 0 bases, with 14 bases spanning the gap. The CDR3 loop reads CASSQIAMSSYNEQFF. CDR3 nucleotide sequence: TGCGCCAGCAGCCAAATAGCGATGAGCTCCTACAATGAGCAGTTCTTC.

V gene TRBV5-1 combines with J gene TRBJ1-2; D perhaps matches TRBD1 (5 bases). Germline V gene lookup returns CDR1 SGHRS and CDR2 YFSETQ. The CDR3 is 16 residues long. V lost 0 bases and J 4 bases, leaving 16 bases between the germline ends. CDR3 amino acids: CASSLVKGFGAYGYTF. The CDR3 DNA follows: TGCGCCAGCAGCTTGGTTAAGGGATTTGGGGCCTATGGCTACACCTTC.

This chain connects TRBV9 to TRBJ2-3, with D perhaps assigned TRBD1 or TRBD2 (6 bases each). V lost 3 bases, J lost 0 bases, and 32 bases lay in between. The CDR3 has 22 residues. Germline values: CDR1 SGDLS, CDR2 YYNGEE. The CDR3 DNA reads TGTGCCAGCAGCGCCGGAACAGGGCGGGACTTCGCCGGGGGATCTAGCACAGATACGCAGTATTTT. As protein: CASSAGTGRDFAGGSSTDTQYF.

The chain couples TRBV15 to TRBJ1-1; D gene unclear. There are 14 residues in the CDR3. The ends were cut back, 2 bases at V and 1 base at J, with 8 bases in the middle. Germline V lookup: CDR1 LNHNV, CDR2 YYDKDF (reference sequence). In DNA form, the CDR3 reads TGTGCCACCAGCAGACAGAGGCCGAACACTGAAGCTTTCTTT. This codes for CATSRQRPNTEAFF.

Details on this clone: This specimen includes other DNA sequences encoding the same CDR3. The V call is TRBV27, the J call TRBJ2-7, with TRBD2 identical over 9 bases. The germline CDR1 and CDR2 sequences are MNHEY and SMNVEV (reference sequence). The CDR3 spans 14 residues. Trimming at V came to 3 bases and at J to 3 bases, leaving 3 bases not matched to a gene. The CDR3 reads CASSLSAGGYEQYF. The CDR3 DNA sequence: TGTGCCAGCAGTTTGTCAGCGGGAGGCTACGAGCAGTACTTC.

The CDR3 DNA is TGTGCCAGCAGCCGGGACAGAGTCACCTACGAGCAGTACTTC. Amino acids: CASSRDRVTYEQYF. The V gene is TRBV27, the J gene TRBJ2-7; 7 nucleotides line up with TRBD1. CDR1 MNHEY and CDR2 SMNVEV come from the germline V gene (reference sequence). The CDR3 consists of 14 residues. V lost 6 bases to trimming and J lost 2 bases; unmatched junction nucleotides: 7.

This rearrangement joins TRBV2 to TRBJ2-2; TRBD2 might be the D (6 bases). V shed 9 bases and J shed 6 bases, with 14 bases lying between them. Germline V gene sequence: CDR1 SNHLY, CDR2 FYNNEI. There are 13 residues in the CDR3. The CDR3 DNA sequence: TGTGCCAGGCGGGACCCCCTGGCCGGGGAGCTGTTTTTT. The encoded protein is CARRDPLAGELFF.